The clone carrying this T cell receptor (beta chain) has ten or more counts. The antigen is not known. Individual cDNA molecules carried attached unique molecular identifiers. TCRdb fed the 5' RACE reads into MiXCR, producing one record per CDR3 protein. The repertoire holds tens of thousands of distinct CDR3 sequences, with approximately 5% as singletons. The germline gives CDR1 MNHEY, CDR2 SVGEGT. There are 14 residues in the CDR3. Trimming cost V 6 bases and J 3 bases, with 12 bases left between them. This specimen comes from a study of early T cells in non-severe SARS-CoV-2 infection. In the study overall: Chains stayed unpaired after sequencing of bulk RNA from unsorted whole blood. General study findings and limits: In VDJdb matching, anti-spike CD8 responses were favored while private and CD4 specificities went missing.

Material: whole blood. The sequence came from an adult who was a healthcare worker with PCR-confirmed SARS-CoV-2 infection or an uninfected control (not recorded which). This chain links TRBV6-2 or TRBV6-3 with TRBJ1-5; D not certain. CDR3 sequence reads: CASRRASPNQPQHF. CDR3 nucleotide sequence: TGTGCCAGCAGGCGCGCGTCCCCCAATCAGCCCCAGCATTTT.